The 3 T cell receptor beta chains listed next were all sequenced from one sample in a study of shared clonotypes between healthy human individuals. The naive CD8 subset, CD45RO-negative cells positively selected for CCR7, excluded terminally differentiated effector memory CD45RA+ cells. Profiled with immunoSEQ multiplex PCR; TCRdb holds only in-frame clones, not every one. The sample includes approximately 2,000,000 clones, 85% to 95% seen only once; the top ten take 1.5% to 2%. The sample taken for sequencing was naive CD8+ T cells from PBMCs. The receptors stem from a man between 18 and 29 years old in good health. Some clones in this sample may be carry-over from other donors' samples.

The chain recombines TRBV7-9 with TRBJ2-2; 8 nucleotides line up with TRBD1. This CDR3 is 15 amino acids long. Germline V gene sequence: CDR1 SEHNR, CDR2 FQNEAQ (reference sequence). V was clipped by 5 bases and J by 4 bases; unmatched bases: 6. The CDR3 is CASSKQGGLTGELFF. The CDR3 DNA follows: TGTGCCAGCAGCAAACAGGGGGGTCTCACCGGGGAGCTGTTTTTT.

The rearrangement uses TRBV7-2 and TRBJ2-7; 9 nucleotides align to TRBD1. The V gene's germline CDR1 is SGHTA and CDR2 FQGNSA. CDR3 length: 16 residues. V lost 3 bases, J lost 2 bases, and 8 bases stayed unmatched. CDR3 DNA sequence: TGTGCCAGCAGCTTCAGCAAGGGACAGGGCCCCTACGAGCAGTACTTC. Encoded protein: CASSFSKGQGPYEQYF.

Comment on this clone: This CDR3 is also generated by other DNA sequences in the sample. The genes are TRBV6-5 and TRBJ2-3; 7 bases fit TRBD2. The ends lost 0 bases at V and 4 bases at J; junction bases unmatched: 4. Per germline, CDR1 MNHEY and CDR2 SVGAGI. CDR3 length equals 15 residues. CDR3 sequence (DNA): TGTGCCAGCAGTTACTCAGCGGGACGCCCAGATACGCAGTATTTT. Residues: CASSYSAGRPDTQYF.